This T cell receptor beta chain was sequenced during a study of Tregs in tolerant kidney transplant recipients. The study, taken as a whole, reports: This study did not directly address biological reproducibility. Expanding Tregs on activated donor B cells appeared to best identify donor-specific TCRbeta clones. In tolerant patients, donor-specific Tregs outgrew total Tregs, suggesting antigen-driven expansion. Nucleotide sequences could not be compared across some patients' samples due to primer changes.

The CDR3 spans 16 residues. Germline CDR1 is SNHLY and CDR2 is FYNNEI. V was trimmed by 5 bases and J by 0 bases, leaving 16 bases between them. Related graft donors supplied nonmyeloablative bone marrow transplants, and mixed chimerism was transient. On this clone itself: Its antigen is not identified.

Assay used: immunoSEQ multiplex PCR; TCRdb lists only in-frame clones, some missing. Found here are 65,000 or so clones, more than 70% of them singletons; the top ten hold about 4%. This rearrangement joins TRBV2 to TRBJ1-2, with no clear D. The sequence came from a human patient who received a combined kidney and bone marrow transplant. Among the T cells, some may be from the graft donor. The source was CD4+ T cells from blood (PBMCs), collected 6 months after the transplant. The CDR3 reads CASSYRHALANYGYTF. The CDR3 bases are TGTGCCAGCAGTTACAGACACGCGTTAGCTAACTATGGCTACACCTTC.